This TCR beta chain was captured by sequencing in a study of CDR3 diversity in severe acne. A single record per CDR3 protein comes from TCRdb applying MiXCR to the PCR reads. The sample yields over 70,000 distinct CDR3 sequences, 45% to 55% seen once. The trim removed 4 bases at V and 5 bases at J, leaving 9 bases unmatched. CDR3 length equals 15 residues. Germline V lookup: CDR1 SGHDN, CDR2 FVKESK. Sequencing was performed on blood. The chain uses TRBV14 and TRBJ2-7; 9 bases match TRBD2. This TCR derives from a male donor in good health, without acne. The CDR3 coding sequence is TGTGCCAGCAGCCTTAGCGGGGGATCCGGTCACGAGCAGTACTTC. Its translation is CASSLSGGSGHEQYF.